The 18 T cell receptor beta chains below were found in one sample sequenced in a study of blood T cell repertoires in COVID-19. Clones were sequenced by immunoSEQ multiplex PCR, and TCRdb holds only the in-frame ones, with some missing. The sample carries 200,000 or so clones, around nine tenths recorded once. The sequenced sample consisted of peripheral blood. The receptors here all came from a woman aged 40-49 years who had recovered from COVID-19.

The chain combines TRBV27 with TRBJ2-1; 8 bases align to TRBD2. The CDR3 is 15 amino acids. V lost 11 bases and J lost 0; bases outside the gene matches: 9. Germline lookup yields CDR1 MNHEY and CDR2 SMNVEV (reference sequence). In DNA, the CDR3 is TGTGCCGCCCGGGGGGGCGGCAGCTCCTACAATGAGCAGTTCTTC. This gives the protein CAARGGGSSYNEQFF.

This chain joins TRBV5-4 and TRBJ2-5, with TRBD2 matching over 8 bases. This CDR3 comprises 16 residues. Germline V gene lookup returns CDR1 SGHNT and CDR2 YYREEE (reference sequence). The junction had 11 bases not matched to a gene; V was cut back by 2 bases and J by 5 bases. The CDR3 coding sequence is TGTGCCAGCAGCTTTTTCGGAAGCGGGGGAGGGGAGACCCAGTACTTC. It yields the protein CASSFFGSGGGETQYF.

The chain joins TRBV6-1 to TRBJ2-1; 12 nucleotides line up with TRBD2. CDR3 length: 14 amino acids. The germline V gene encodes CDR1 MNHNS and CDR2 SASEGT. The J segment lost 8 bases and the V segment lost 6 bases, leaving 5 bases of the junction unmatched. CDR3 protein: CASSGTSGLDEQFF. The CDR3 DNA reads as TGTGCCAGCAGCGGGACTAGCGGGTTGGATGAGCAGTTCTTC.

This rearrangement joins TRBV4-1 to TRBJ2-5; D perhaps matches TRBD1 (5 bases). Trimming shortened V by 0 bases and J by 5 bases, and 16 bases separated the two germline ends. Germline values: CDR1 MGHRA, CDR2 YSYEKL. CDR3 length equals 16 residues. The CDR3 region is CASSQDLGRVRETQYF. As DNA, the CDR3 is TGCGCCAGCAGCCAAGATCTTGGCAGGGTCCGGGAGACCCAGTACTTC.

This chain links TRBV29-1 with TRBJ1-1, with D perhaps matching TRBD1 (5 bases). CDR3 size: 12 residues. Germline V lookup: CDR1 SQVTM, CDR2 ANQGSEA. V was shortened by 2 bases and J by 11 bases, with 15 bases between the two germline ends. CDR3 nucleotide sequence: TGCAGCGTTGAACGTACAGGTCGTAGCGCTTTCTTT. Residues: CSVERTGRSAFF.

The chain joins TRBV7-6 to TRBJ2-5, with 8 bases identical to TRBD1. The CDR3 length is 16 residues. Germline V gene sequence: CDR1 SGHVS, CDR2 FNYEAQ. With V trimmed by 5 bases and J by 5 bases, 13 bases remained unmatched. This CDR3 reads CASSTGQANVGETQYF. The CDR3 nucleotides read TGTGCCAGCAGCACGGGACAGGCCAACGTGGGGGAGACCCAGTACTTC.

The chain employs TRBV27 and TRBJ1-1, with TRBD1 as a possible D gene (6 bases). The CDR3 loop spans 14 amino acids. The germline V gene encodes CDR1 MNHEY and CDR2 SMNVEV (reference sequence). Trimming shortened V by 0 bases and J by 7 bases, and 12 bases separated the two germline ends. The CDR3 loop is CASSLSTTGGEAFF. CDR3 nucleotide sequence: TGTGCCAGCAGTTTATCGACGACAGGAGGTGAAGCTTTCTTT.

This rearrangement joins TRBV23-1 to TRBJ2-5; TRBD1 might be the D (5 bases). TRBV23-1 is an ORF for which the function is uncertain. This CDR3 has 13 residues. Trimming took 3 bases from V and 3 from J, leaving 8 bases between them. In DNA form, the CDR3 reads TGCGCCAGCAGTCACCAACAGGAAGAGACCCAGTACTTC. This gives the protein CASSHQQEETQYF.

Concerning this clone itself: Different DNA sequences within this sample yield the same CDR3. CDR3 residues: CSARASTEAFF. The CDR3, as DNA: TGCAGTGCTAGGGCTAGCACTGAAGCTTTCTTT. The chain recombines TRBV20-1 with TRBJ1-1; D not certain. Germline loops: CDR1 DFQATT, CDR2 SNEGSKA (reference sequence). Deletions cut 3 bases from V and 4 bases from J, with 6 bases between. The CDR3 consists of 11 residues.

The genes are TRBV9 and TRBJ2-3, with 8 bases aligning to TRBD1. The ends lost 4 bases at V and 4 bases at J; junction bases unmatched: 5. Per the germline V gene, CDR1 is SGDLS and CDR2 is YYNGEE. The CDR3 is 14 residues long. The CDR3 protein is CASSPADRADTQYF. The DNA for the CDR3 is TGTGCCAGCAGCCCAGCGGACAGGGCAGATACGCAGTATTTT.

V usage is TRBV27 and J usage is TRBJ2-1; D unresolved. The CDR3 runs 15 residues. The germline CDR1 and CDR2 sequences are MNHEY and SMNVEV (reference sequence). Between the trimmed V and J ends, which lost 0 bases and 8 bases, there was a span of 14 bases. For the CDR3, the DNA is TGTGCCAGCAGTTTATCTCCCGGCGCGGTCGATGAGCAGTTCTTC. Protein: CASSLSPGAVDEQFF.

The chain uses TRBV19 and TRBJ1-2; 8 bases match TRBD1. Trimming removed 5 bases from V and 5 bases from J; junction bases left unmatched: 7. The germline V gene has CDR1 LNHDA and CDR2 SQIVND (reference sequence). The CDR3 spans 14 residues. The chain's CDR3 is CASSVTGTGYGYTF. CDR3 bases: TGTGCCAGTAGTGTAACCGGGACAGGTTATGGCTACACCTTC.

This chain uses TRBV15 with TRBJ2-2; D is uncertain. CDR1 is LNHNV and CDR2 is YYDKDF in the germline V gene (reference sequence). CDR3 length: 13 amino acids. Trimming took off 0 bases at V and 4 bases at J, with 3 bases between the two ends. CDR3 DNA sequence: TGTGCCACCAGCAGAGATCGCACCGGGGAGCTGTTTTTT. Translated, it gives CATSRDRTGELFF.

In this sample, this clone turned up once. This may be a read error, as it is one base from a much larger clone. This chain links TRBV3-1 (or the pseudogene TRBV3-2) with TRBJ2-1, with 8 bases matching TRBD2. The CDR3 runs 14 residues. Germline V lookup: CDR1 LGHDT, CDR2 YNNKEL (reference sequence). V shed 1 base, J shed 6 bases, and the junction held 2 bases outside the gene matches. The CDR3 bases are TGTGCCAGCAGCCAAGGACTAGCGTTCAATGAGCAGTTCTTC. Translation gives CASSQGLAFNEQFF.

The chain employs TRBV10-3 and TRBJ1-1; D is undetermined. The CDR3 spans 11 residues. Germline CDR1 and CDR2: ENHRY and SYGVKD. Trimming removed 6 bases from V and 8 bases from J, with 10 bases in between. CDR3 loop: CAIRGSGEAFF. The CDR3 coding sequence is TGTGCCATCAGGGGCAGTGGAGAAGCTTTCTTT.

In DNA form, the CDR3 reads TGTGCCAGCAGCGTAGGGCCCGGGGGTGCAGGGGGCTACACTGAAGCTTTCTTT. Amino acid sequence: CASSVGPGGAGGYTEAFF. The J gene is TRBJ1-1, the V gene TRBV9, with 8 bases lining up with TRBD1. This CDR3 has 18 amino acids. The germline V gene has CDR1 SGDLS and CDR2 YYNGEE. Unmatched junction bases numbered 13, after V lost 0 bases and J lost 3 bases. Full variable domain (remainder filled in from reference TRBV9 and TRBJ1-1): DSGVTQTPKHLITATGQRVTLRCSPRSGDLSVYWYQQSLDQGLQFLIQYYNGEERAKGNILERFSAQQFPDLHSELNLSSLELGDSALYFCASSVGPGGAGGYTEAFFGQGTRLTVV.

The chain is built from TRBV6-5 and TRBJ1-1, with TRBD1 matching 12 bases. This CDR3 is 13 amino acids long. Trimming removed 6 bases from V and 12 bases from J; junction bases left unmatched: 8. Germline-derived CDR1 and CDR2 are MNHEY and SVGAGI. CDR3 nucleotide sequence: TGTGCCAGCAGAACCGGGACAGGGGGCGCCACTTTCTTT. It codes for CASRTGTGGATFF.

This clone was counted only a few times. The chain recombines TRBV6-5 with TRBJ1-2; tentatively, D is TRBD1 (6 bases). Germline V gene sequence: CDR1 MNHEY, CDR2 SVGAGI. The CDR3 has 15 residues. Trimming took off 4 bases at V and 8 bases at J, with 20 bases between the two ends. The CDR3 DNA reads TGTGCCAGCAGTTTTGACACCCAGGGGATCGGCGGCTACACCTTC. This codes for CASSFDTQGIGGYTF.